One sample yielded the 26 T cell receptor beta chains listed below, sequenced in a study of early T cells in non-severe SARS-CoV-2 infection. TCRdb redid the calling of the 5' RACE reads with MiXCR, one entry per CDR3 protein. The profile covers around 50,000 distinct CDR3 sequences, with 8.5% to 10% appearing a single time and roughly 8.7% taken by the ten largest. Sequenced material: whole blood. Every receptor here comes from an adult who was a healthcare worker with PCR-confirmed SARS-CoV-2 infection or an uninfected control (not recorded which).

This clonotype is medium-sized (0.01 to 0.1%). The chain recombines TRBV7-9 with TRBJ2-7; maybe TRBD2 (6 bases). Trimming stripped 3 bases from V and 0 bases from J, with 12 bases between. Germline CDR1 is SEHNR and CDR2 is FQNEAQ (reference sequence). CDR3 length: 15 amino acids. CDR3 protein: CASSFRRGTSYEQYF. CDR3 nucleotides: TGTGCCAGCAGCTTTAGGAGGGGCACCTCCTACGAGCAGTACTTC.

The rearrangement joins TRBV6-1 to TRBJ2-1, with 7 nucleotides matching TRBD1. Germline CDR1 reads MNHNS; CDR2 reads SASEGT. V trimming: 1 base; J trimming: 7 bases; junction bases outside the gene matches: 7. The CDR3 sequence is 15 residues long. The CDR3 loop is CASSEEGQPGNEQFF. Written as DNA, the CDR3 is TGTGCCAGCAGTGAAGAGGGACAGCCGGGGAATGAGCAGTTCTTC.

The sample holds many counts of this clonotype. For the CDR3, the DNA is TGTGCCAGCAGCCATTTCCCGGCTAGCGGGATTCTCACCTACTCCTACAATGAGCAGTTCTTC. This encodes CASSHFPASGILTYSYNEQFF. The chain recombines TRBV12-3 or TRBV12-4 with TRBJ2-1; 9 bases align to TRBD2. Losses at the gene ends were 6 bases for V and 0 bases for J; bases not matched to a gene: 21. The CDR3 runs 21 residues.

This clonotype turned up a few times. This CDR3 is CASSQVARVNTEAFF. The CDR3 region has the DNA TGCGCCAGCAGCCAAGTTGCCAGGGTGAACACTGAAGCTTTCTTT. V is TRBV4-1 and J is TRBJ1-1, with D possibly being TRBD1 (5 bases). The V and J ends lost 1 base and 0 bases respectively, with 9 bases between them. CDR1 and CDR2 (germline): MGHRA, YSYEKL. The CDR3 is made up of 15 amino acids.

This clonotype was counted many times. The rearrangement links TRBV25-1 to TRBJ1-6; 9 bases line up with TRBD1. There are 14 residues in the CDR3. Germline assignment: CDR1 MGHDK and CDR2 SYGVNS. V lost 6 bases to trimming and J lost 5 bases; unmatched junction nucleotides: 2. Written as DNA, the CDR3 is TGTGCCAGCAGCTGGGACAGGGATAATTCACCCCTCCACTTT. It translates to CASSWDRDNSPLHF.

The CDR3 DNA follows: TGTGCCACCAGTGCCCCGGGACTAGAGAAACTGTTTTTT. Translating gives CATSAPGLEKLFF. The chain recombines TRBV24-1 with TRBJ1-4; TRBD1 is a possible D gene (5 bases). Germline V gene lookup returns CDR1 KGHDR and CDR2 SFDVKD. V was pared by 5 bases and J by 11 bases, with 14 bases between. The CDR3 sequence is 13 residues long.

This clonotype has a handful of counts. This rearrangement joins TRBV9 to TRBJ2-1; D gene uncertain. The CDR3 covers 12 residues. V was cut by 0 bases and J by 8 bases, with 6 bases left in between. Germline values: CDR1 SGDLS, CDR2 YYNGEE. CDR3 DNA sequence: TGTGCCAGCAGCGTAGGTCATGATGAGCAGTTCTTC. Protein product: CASSVGHDEQFF.

This clonotype was counted many times. The chain links TRBV4-1 to TRBJ2-7, with 8 nucleotides matching TRBD2. Germline-derived CDR1 and CDR2 are MGHRA and YSYEKL. This CDR3 contains 16 residues. After removal of 1 base from V and 2 bases from J, the junction contained 7 bases not matched to a gene. The DNA for the CDR3 is TGCGCCAGCAGCCAAGTAGGAACTAGCGGAACCTACGAGCAGTACTTC. As protein: CASSQVGTSGTYEQYF.

V and J are TRBV29-1 and TRBJ2-7; D might be TRBD2 (6 bases). Germline values: CDR1 SQVTM, CDR2 ANQGSEA. Deletions cut 7 bases from V and 3 bases from J, with 16 bases between. The CDR3 is made up of 13 amino acids. The CDR3 sequence is CSGILAVNYEQYF. DNA for the CDR3: TGCAGCGGGATACTAGCCGTGAACTACGAGCAGTACTTC.

This clonotype appeared many times. The chain joins TRBV5-1 to TRBJ2-5; TRBD1 matches at 7 bases. The CDR3 has 13 residues. CDR1 is SGHRS and CDR2 is YFSETQ in the germline V gene. Germline trimming cut 6 bases from V and 5 bases from J; bases unmatched to any gene: 7. CDR3 in amino acids: CASNRGQGETQYF. The CDR3 DNA follows: TGCGCCAGCAACAGGGGCCAGGGGGAGACCCAGTACTTC.

The chain links TRBV12-5 to TRBJ1-2; D call uncertain. CDR3 size: 17 residues. V was cut by 1 base and J by 3 bases, with 18 bases left in between. From germline, CDR1 is LGHNT and CDR2 FRNRAP. For the CDR3, the DNA is TGTGCTAGTGGTTTGGCCACAAAAGGAGGAGGAGACTATGGCTACACCTTC. Its translation is CASGLATKGGGDYGYTF.

The chain is built from TRBV4-1 and TRBJ1-2, with a tentative D call TRBD1 (6 bases). Germline values: CDR1 MGHRA, CDR2 YSYEKL. V lost 2 bases and J lost 7, with 14 bases in between. The CDR3 loop spans 14 amino acids. The CDR3 reads CASSQLTGWVGYTF. CDR3 bases: TGCGCCAGCAGCCAACTAACAGGGTGGGTTGGCTACACCTTC.

This clonotype was recorded a few times. The rearrangement uses TRBV12-3 or TRBV12-4 and TRBJ2-3; 10 bases map to TRBD2. V dropped 5 bases and J dropped 2; count of bases not matched to a gene: 7. CDR3 length equals 16 residues. CDR3: CASSPHSGRPTDTQYF. The CDR3 coding sequence is TGTGCCAGCAGTCCCCATAGCGGGAGGCCCACAGATACGCAGTATTTT.

This clonotype was seen at least ten times. The chain links TRBV3-1 to TRBJ2-5; 9 bases match TRBD2. Germline loops: CDR1 LGHDT, CDR2 YNNKEL (reference sequence). The CDR3 sequence is 19 residues long. J gave up 5 bases and V 0 bases, and 16 bases lay outside the gene matches. CDR3 sequence (DNA): TGTGCCAGCAGCCAAGATTCAGTGACTAGCGGAGCTCCAGTCGAGACCCAGTACTTC. Translation gives CASSQDSVTSGAPVETQYF.

With regard to this clonotype: At one end the junction does not follow the germline gene, possibly because of a read error. The J gene is TRBJ2-1, the V gene TRBV29-1; D is perhaps TRBD1 (5 bases). CDR3 size: 12 residues. Germline lookup yields CDR1 SQVTM and CDR2 ANQGSEA. The CDR3 DNA reads as TGCAGCGTTGACATGACCGCCCGGACAAGACTCTTC. Translating gives CSVDMTARTRLF.

There are many counts of this clonotype. The chain employs TRBV7-2 and TRBJ2-7, with D perhaps matching TRBD2 (6 bases). The CDR3 consists of 16 residues. Trimming cost V 1 base and J 2 bases, with 15 bases left between them. Germline V gene data show CDR1 as SGHTA and CDR2 as FQGNSA. As DNA, the CDR3 is TGTGCCAGCAGCTTAGGCCCCCCAACGGGAGCCTACGAGCAGTACTTC. This sequence encodes CASSLGPPTGAYEQYF. Combining the CDR3 with reference TRBV7-2 and TRBJ2-7 gives the whole variable domain GAGVSQSPSNKVTEKGKDVELRCDPISGHTALYWYRQSLGQGLEFLIYFQGNSAPDKSGLPSDRFSAERTGGSVSTLTIQRTQQEDSAVYLCASSLGPPTGAYEQYFGPGTRLTVT.

This clonotype was observed many times. The genes are TRBV12-3 or TRBV12-4 and TRBJ2-5; D is unclear. Between the trimmed V and J ends, which lost 5 bases and 3 bases, there was a span of 4 bases. The CDR3 has 11 amino acids. This chain's CDR3 is CASSGEETQYF. The CDR3, as DNA: TGTGCCAGCAGTGGGGAAGAGACCCAGTACTTC.

This clonotype was counted between two and nine times. The chain couples TRBV9 to TRBJ2-1; 12 nucleotides match TRBD2. Trimming cost V 4 bases and J 8 bases; bases outside gene matches: 7. Germline-derived CDR1 and CDR2 are SGDLS and YYNGEE. This CDR3 is 15 amino acids long. In DNA, the CDR3 is TGTGCCAGCAGCCTAAGGACTAGCGGGACGGATGAGCAGTTCTTC. It is translated as CASSLRTSGTDEQFF.

This clonotype was recorded at least ten times. The chain carries TRBV20-1 and TRBJ2-3; TRBD2 matches 11 bases. Unmatched junction bases numbered 7, after V lost 5 bases and J lost 6 bases. The CDR3 spans 14 residues. Looked up from germline, CDR1 is DFQATT and CDR2 is SNEGSKA (reference sequence). The CDR3: CSAFSGLAGDTQYF. DNA for the CDR3: TGCAGTGCTTTTTCTGGACTAGCGGGTGATACGCAGTATTTT.

This clonotype came up a few times. The V call is TRBV11-3, the J call TRBJ2-1, with D perhaps TRBD1 or TRBD2 (6 bases each). CDR3 length equals 13 residues. Germline assignment: CDR1 SGHNT and CDR2 YENEEA. V lost 5 bases and J lost 6, with 11 bases in between. CDR3 protein: CASSRGTSNEQFF. Here the CDR3 DNA reads TGTGCCAGCAGCAGGGGGACTTCCAATGAGCAGTTCTTC.

This clonotype has a handful of counts. The J gene is TRBJ1-3, the V gene TRBV5-1; D perhaps matches TRBD1 (5 bases). Per the germline V gene, CDR1 is SGHRS and CDR2 is YFSETQ. This CDR3 contains 15 residues. V lost 1 base, J lost 2 bases, and 10 bases lay in between. CDR3 in amino acids: CASSLSGSTGNTIYF. The DNA of the CDR3 is TGCGCCAGCAGCTTGTCAGGGAGTACTGGAAACACCATATATTTT.

This clonotype was detected a few times. The rearrangement links TRBV5-1 to TRBJ1-3; D is uncertain. The CDR3 extends over 14 amino acids. Trimming cost V 7 bases and J 0 bases, with 11 bases left between them. The germline V gene encodes CDR1 SGHRS and CDR2 YFSETQ. The CDR3 sequence is CASRISTSGNTIYF. The CDR3 bases are TGCGCCAGCCGAATCAGTACCTCTGGAAACACCATATATTTT. Using reference TRBV5-1 and TRBJ1-3 for the parts outside the CDR3, the full variable domain is KAGVTQTPRYLIKTRGQQVTLSCSPISGHRSVSWYQQTPGQGLQFLFEYFSETQRNKGNFPGRFSGRQFSNSRSEMNVSTLELGDSALYLCASRISTSGNTIYFGEGSWLTVV.

In its sample, this clonotype was seen many times. The V gene is TRBV7-6, the J gene TRBJ2-2; no clear D. V lost 5 bases and J lost 6, with 4 bases in between. Germline V CDR1 and CDR2: SGHVS, FNYEAQ. This CDR3 has 11 residues. This chain's CDR3 is CASSPPGELFF. The CDR3 DNA follows: TGTGCCAGCAGCCCTCCCGGGGAGCTGTTTTTT. Full variable domain (remainder filled in from reference TRBV7-6 and TRBJ2-2): GAGVSQSPRYKVTKRGQDVALRCDPISGHVSLYWYRQALGQGPEFLTYFNYEAQQDKSGLPNDRFSAERPEGSISTLTIQRTEQRDSAMYRCASSPPGELFFGEGSRLTVL.

This clonotype occurred many times. This chain joins TRBV5-4 and TRBJ2-1; 11 positions match TRBD2. Germline V gives CDR1 SGHNT, CDR2 YYREEE (reference sequence). V shed 3 bases, J shed 7 bases, and the junction held 6 bases outside the gene matches. This CDR3 is 15 amino acids long. The CDR3 region is CASSWASGRKNEQFF. The CDR3 DNA sequence: TGTGCCAGCAGCTGGGCTAGCGGGAGGAAGAATGAGCAGTTCTTC. The full variable domain, with the rest looked up from reference TRBV5-4 and TRBJ2-1, is ETGVTQSPTHLIKTRGQQVTLRCSSQSGHNTVSWYQQALGQGPQFIFQYYREEENGRGNFPPRFSGLQFPNYSSELNVNALELDDSALYLCASSWASGRKNEQFFGPGTRLTVL.

The sample holds a few counts of this clonotype. The V gene is TRBV27, the J gene TRBJ2-5; D is possibly TRBD1 or TRBD2 (5 bases each). CDR3 length equals 16 residues. V lost 5 bases and J lost 2, with 18 bases in between. Per the germline V gene, CDR1 is MNHEY and CDR2 is SMNVEV (reference sequence). CDR3 sequence reads: CASSLGTFRIQETQYF. As DNA, the CDR3 is TGTGCCAGCAGTCTCGGGACGTTCAGGATTCAAGAGACCCAGTACTTC.

In its sample, this clonotype was seen a few times. J is TRBJ2-2 and V is TRBV30, with 7 bases aligning to TRBD2. Unmatched junction bases numbered 7, after V lost 2 bases and J lost 4 bases. CDR3 size: 15 residues. CDR1 is GTSNPN, CDR2 SVGIG, per germline (reference sequence). CDR3: CAWSKGRGGTGELFF. CDR3 nucleotides: TGTGCCTGGAGTAAAGGGCGCGGGGGCACCGGGGAGCTGTTTTTT.